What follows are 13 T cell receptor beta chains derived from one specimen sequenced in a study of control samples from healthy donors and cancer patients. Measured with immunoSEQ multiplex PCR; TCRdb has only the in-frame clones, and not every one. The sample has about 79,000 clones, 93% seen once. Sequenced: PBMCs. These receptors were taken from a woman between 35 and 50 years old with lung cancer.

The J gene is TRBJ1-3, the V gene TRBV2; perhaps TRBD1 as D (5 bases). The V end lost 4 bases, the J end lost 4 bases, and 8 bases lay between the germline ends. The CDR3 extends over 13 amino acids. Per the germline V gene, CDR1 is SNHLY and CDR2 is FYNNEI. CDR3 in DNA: TGTGCCAGCAGTGGTTACAGGGGAAACACCATATATTTT. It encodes CASSGYRGNTIYF.

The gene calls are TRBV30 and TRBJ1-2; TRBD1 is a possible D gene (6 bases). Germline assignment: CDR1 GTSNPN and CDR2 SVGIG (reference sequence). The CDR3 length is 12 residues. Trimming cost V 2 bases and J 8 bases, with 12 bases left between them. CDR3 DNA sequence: TGTGCCTGGAGTTCCACAGGGCGAGGCTACACCTTC. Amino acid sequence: CAWSSTGRGYTF.

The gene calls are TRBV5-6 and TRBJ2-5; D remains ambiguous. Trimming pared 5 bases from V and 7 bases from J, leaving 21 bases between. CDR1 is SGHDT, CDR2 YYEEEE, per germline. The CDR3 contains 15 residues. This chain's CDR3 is CASRKTLGGYGTQYF. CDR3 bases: TGTGCCAGCAGAAAGACATTAGGTGGTTACGGGACCCAGTACTTC.

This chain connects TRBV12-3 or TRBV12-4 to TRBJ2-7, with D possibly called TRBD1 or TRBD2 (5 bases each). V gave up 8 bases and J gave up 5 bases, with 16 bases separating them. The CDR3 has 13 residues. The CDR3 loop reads CASSPGTGHEQYF. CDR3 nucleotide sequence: TGTGCCAGCTCGCCCGGGACGGGGCACGAGCAGTACTTC.

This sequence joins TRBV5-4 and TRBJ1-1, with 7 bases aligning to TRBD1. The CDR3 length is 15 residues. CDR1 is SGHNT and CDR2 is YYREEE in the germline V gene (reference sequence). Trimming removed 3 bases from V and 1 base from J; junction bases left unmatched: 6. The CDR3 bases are TGTGCCAGCAGCTCATACTACAGGGGGAACACTGAAGCTTTCTTT. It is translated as CASSSYYRGNTEAFF.

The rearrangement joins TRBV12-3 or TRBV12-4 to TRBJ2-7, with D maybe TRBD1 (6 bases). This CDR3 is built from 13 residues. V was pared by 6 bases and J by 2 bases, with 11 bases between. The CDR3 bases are TGTGCCAGCAGCTGGACAGAAACCTACGAGCAGTACTTC. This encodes CASSWTETYEQYF.

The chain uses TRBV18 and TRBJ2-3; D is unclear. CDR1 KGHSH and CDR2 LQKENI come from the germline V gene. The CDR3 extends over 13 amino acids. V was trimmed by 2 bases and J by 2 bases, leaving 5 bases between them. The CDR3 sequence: CASSPATTDTQYF. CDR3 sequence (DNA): TGTGCCAGCTCACCAGCGACCACAGATACGCAGTATTTT.

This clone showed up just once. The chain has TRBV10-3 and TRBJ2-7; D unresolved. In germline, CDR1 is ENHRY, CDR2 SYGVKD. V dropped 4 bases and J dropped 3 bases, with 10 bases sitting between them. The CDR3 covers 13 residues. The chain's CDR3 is CAISVDGYYEQYF. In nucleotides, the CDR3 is TGTGCCATCAGTGTGGACGGCTACTACGAGCAGTACTTC.

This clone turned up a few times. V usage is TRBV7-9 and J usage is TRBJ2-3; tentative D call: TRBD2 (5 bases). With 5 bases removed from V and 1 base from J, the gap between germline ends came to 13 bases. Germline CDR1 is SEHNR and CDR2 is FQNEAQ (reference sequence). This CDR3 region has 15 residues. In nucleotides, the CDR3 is TGTGCCAGCAGCCTTCCTAGCTCGGGCACAGATACGCAGTATTTT. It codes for CASSLPSSGTDTQYF.

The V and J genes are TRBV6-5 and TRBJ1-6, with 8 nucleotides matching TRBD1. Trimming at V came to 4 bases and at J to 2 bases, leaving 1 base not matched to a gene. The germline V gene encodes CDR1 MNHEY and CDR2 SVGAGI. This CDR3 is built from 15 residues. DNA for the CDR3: TGTGCCAGCAGTTCGGGACAGGCCTATAATTCACCCCTCCACTTT. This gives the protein CASSSGQAYNSPLHF.

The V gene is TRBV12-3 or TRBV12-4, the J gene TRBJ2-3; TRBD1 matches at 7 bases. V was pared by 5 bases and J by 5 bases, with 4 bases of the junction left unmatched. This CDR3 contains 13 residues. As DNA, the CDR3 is TGTGCCAGCAGTCCCGACAGGGTAGATACGCAGTATTTT. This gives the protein CASSPDRVDTQYF.

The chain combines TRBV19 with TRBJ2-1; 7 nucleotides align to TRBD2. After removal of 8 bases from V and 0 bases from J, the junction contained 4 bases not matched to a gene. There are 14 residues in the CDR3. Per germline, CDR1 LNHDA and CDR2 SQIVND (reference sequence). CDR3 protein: CASLGGGSYNEQFF. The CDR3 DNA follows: TGTGCCAGTTTGGGGGGGGGCTCCTACAATGAGCAGTTCTTC.

The CDR3 DNA sequence: TGCGCCAGCAGCCCGCCTGGGACAGGGGTTCACGAGCAGTACTTC. This sequence encodes CASSPPGTGVHEQYF. This sequence joins TRBV5-1 and TRBJ2-7; 10 bases are shared with TRBD1. J was trimmed by 5 bases and V by 4 bases; bases with no gene match: 9. The CDR3 totals 15 residues. CDR1 is SGHRS, CDR2 YFSETQ, per germline. The variable domain in full, with the rest retrieved from reference TRBV5-1 and TRBJ2-7, is KAGVTQTPRYLIKTRGQQVTLSCSPISGHRSVSWYQQTPGQGLQFLFEYFSETQRNKGNFPGRFSGRQFSNSRSEMNVSTLELGDSALYLCASSPPGTGVHEQYFGPGTRLTVT.